These 32 T cell receptor beta chains share one sample of origin, sequenced in a study of T-cell memory formation after mild COVID-19. TCRdb re-called the 5' RACE reads through MiXCR, storing one row per CDR3 protein. This sample carries 1,500 to 2,000 distinct CDR3 sequences, roughly 65% of them seen once, and the ten largest clones take around 9%. The sample consisted of PBMCs or a T cell subset sorted from them (not recorded which). These receptors came from an adult who had mild COVID-19 (a few samples of this study predate the infection). Cell type and time point are not known.

This rearrangement joins TRBV11-2 to TRBJ2-5; 8 positions match TRBD2. CDR1 and CDR2 from the germline V gene are SGHAT and FQNNGV. Trimming cost V 5 bases and J 4 bases; bases outside gene matches: 3. CDR3 length: 13 amino acids. The CDR3 nucleotides are TGTGCCAGCAGCGGCCGGGGGGGAGAGACCCAGTACTTC. Its translation is CASSGRGGETQYF.

The CDR3 loop is CATLLRGPTYEQYV. The CDR3 DNA sequence: TGTGCCACCCTCCTTCGGGGGCCGACCTACGAGCAGTACGTC. The chain is built from TRBV15 and TRBJ2-7; D possibly uses TRBD1 or TRBD2 (6 bases each). Germline values: CDR1 LNHNV, CDR2 YYDKDF (reference sequence). V was clipped by 8 bases and J by 2 bases, with 16 bases between them. The CDR3 consists of 14 residues.

This clonotype turned up a few times. J is TRBJ2-5 and V is TRBV24-1; D perhaps matches TRBD2 (7 bases). Germline assignment: CDR1 KGHDR and CDR2 SFDVKD. Trimming removed 3 bases from V and 5 bases from J, with 15 bases in between. This CDR3 comprises 15 residues. The CDR3 DNA follows: TGTGCCACCAGTGATGCAGGGGAGGGTCGGGAGACCCAGTACTTC. It specifies CATSDAGEGRETQYF.

The V call is TRBV7-7, the J call TRBJ2-2, with D possibly being TRBD1 or TRBD2 (6 bases each). The germline V gene has CDR1 SSHAT and CDR2 FNYEAQ (reference sequence). V was clipped by 5 bases and J by 4 bases, with 11 bases between them. The CDR3 has 14 amino acids. CDR3 nucleotide sequence: TGTGCCAGCAGCCCGGGGGCGGTCACCGGGGAGCTGTTTTTT. Its protein is CASSPGAVTGELFF.

The chain links TRBV7-9 to TRBJ2-7, with 8 bases fitting TRBD1. The germline gives CDR1 SEHNR, CDR2 FQNEAQ (reference sequence). The CDR3 contains 14 residues. The trim removed 5 bases at V and 3 bases at J, leaving 6 bases unmatched. CDR3 loop: CASSHRDRNYEQYF. CDR3 DNA sequence: TGTGCCAGCAGCCACCGGGACAGGAACTACGAGCAGTACTTC.

This clonotype is labeled medium-sized. The chain has TRBV19 and TRBJ2-1, with D hard to call. This CDR3 contains 13 residues. V lost 3 bases to trimming and J lost 3 bases, with 6 bases between them. Germline CDR1 reads LNHDA; CDR2 reads SQIVND (reference sequence). CDR3 DNA: TGTGCCAGTAGTATCGAGGTCTACAATGAGCAGTTCTTC. Its protein is CASSIEVYNEQFF.

In its sample, this clonotype was seen a few times. The genes are TRBV29-1 and TRBJ2-7; no reliable D call. V lost 1 base and J 5 bases, leaving 9 bases between the germline ends. Germline CDR1 is SQVTM and CDR2 is ANQGSEA. The CDR3 loop spans 12 amino acids. The CDR3 sequence: CSVEVRADEQYF. The CDR3 DNA reads TGCAGCGTTGAAGTTCGGGCAGACGAGCAGTACTTC.

The V gene is TRBV5-1, the J gene TRBJ2-2; D call uncertain. Trimming took 0 bases from V and 4 from J, leaving 4 bases between them. CDR1 SGHRS and CDR2 YFSETQ come from the germline V gene. The length of the CDR3 is 13 residues. This CDR3 reads CASSLASTGELFF. The CDR3 nucleotides are TGCGCCAGCAGCTTGGCGTCCACCGGGGAGCTGTTTTTT. Together with reference TRBV5-1 and TRBJ2-2, the CDR3 gives the full variable domain: KAGVTQTPRYLIKTRGQQVTLSCSPISGHRSVSWYQQTPGQGLQFLFEYFSETQRNKGNFPGRFSGRQFSNSRSEMNVSTLELGDSALYLCASSLASTGELFFGEGSRLTVL.

The rearrangement uses TRBV6-7 and TRBJ2-7; 8 bases line up with TRBD1. TRBV6-7 is sorted into the ORF group, with uncertain function. CDR3 length equals 14 residues. Losses at the gene ends were 3 bases for V and 6 bases for J; bases not matched to a gene: 7. The CDR3 region has the DNA TGTGCCAGCAGTTATCTGGACAGGGACGGCGAGCAGTACTTC. Residues: CASSYLDRDGEQYF.

By share, this clonotype ranks as large. The V and J genes are TRBV29-1 and TRBJ2-7; possibly TRBD1 for D (6 bases). V dropped 4 bases and J dropped 5 bases, with 9 bases sitting between them. Germline V gives CDR1 SQVTM, CDR2 ANQGSEA. This CDR3 spans 11 amino acids. The CDR3 DNA follows: TGCAGCGTTGGGGGGCCAGACGAGCAGTACTTC. Translating it yields CSVGGPDEQYF.

This clonotype is classed as large. CDR3 sequence reads: CASSLGLLDRSDYGYTF. The CDR3 DNA follows: TGCGCCAGCAGCTTGGGGCTACTGGACAGGTCGGACTATGGCTACACCTTC. The chain recombines TRBV5-1 with TRBJ1-2, with 7 bases lining up with TRBD1. Germline loops: CDR1 SGHRS, CDR2 YFSETQ. V shed 0 bases and J 3 bases; nucleotides not matched to a gene: 11. The CDR3 loop spans 17 amino acids.

This clonotype was seen ten or more times. V and J are TRBV5-3 and TRBJ2-5, with TRBD1 matching 11 bases. TRBV5-3 is labeled an ORF, and its function is uncertain. The CDR3 is 14 residues long. V was clipped by 4 bases and J by 5 bases; unmatched bases: 4. This CDR3 reads CARSRRTGGETQYF. In DNA form, the CDR3 reads TGTGCCAGAAGCCGAAGGACAGGGGGCGAGACCCAGTACTTC.

This chain uses TRBV7-9 with TRBJ2-1, with 7 bases that match TRBD2. CDR1 is SEHNR, CDR2 FQNEAQ, per germline (reference sequence). This CDR3 is 14 amino acids long. V dropped 5 bases and J dropped 12; count of bases not matched to a gene: 13. CDR3 coding DNA: TGTGCCAGCAGCCCAAGGGGAGGGGTTGGGGCGCAGTTCTTC. Translating it yields CASSPRGGVGAQFF.

Relative to its sample, this clonotype is medium-sized (0.01 to 0.1%). This CDR3 is CAEGSTSNQPQHF. CDR3 bases: TGTGCTGAAGGGAGTACTAGCAATCAGCCCCAGCATTTT. The chain combines TRBV27 with TRBJ1-5, with no clear D. In germline, CDR1 is MNHEY, CDR2 SMNVEV (reference sequence). The CDR3 is made up of 13 amino acids.

The genes are TRBV7-2 and TRBJ1-4, with 7 bases that match TRBD1. After removal of 3 bases from V and 8 bases from J, the junction contained 6 bases not matched to a gene. CDR1 SGHTA and CDR2 FQGNSA come from the germline V gene. This CDR3 comprises 14 residues. CDR3 sequence: CASSFWQGDEKLFF. The CDR3 DNA sequence: TGTGCCAGCAGCTTTTGGCAGGGGGACGAAAAACTGTTTTTT.

The V gene is TRBV20-1, the J gene TRBJ2-1, with 11 bases matching TRBD2. Per the germline V gene, CDR1 is DFQATT and CDR2 is SNEGSKA (reference sequence). The CDR3 loop spans 14 amino acids. Germline trimming cut 6 bases from V and 8 bases from J; bases unmatched to any gene: 9. DNA for the CDR3: TGCAGTGCGAGACCACTAGCGGGAGTCTATGAGCAGTTCTTC. Amino acid sequence: CSARPLAGVYEQFF.

V and J are TRBV6-2 or TRBV6-3 and TRBJ2-7; D may be TRBD1 or TRBD2 (5 bases each). The V and J ends lost 6 bases and 1 base respectively, with 16 bases between them. Germline V lookup: CDR1 MNHEY, CDR2 SVGEGT. This CDR3 spans 15 amino acids. The CDR3, as DNA: TGTGCCAGCAGAAAATCCCGGGACGGATCCTACGAGCAGTACTTC. This translates into CASRKSRDGSYEQYF.

The V gene is TRBV7-2, the J gene TRBJ2-5; 10 nucleotides align to TRBD2. After removal of 1 base from V and 0 bases from J, the junction contained 5 bases not matched to a gene. This CDR3 has 17 residues. Germline CDR1 and CDR2: SGHTA and FQGNSA. CDR3: CASSLGVLAGHQETQYF. The CDR3 region has the DNA TGTGCCAGCAGCTTAGGAGTACTAGCGGGGCACCAAGAGACCCAGTACTTC.

By share, this clonotype counts as large. The genes are TRBV5-1 and TRBJ1-6, with 12 bases matching TRBD1. J was trimmed by 7 bases and V by 6 bases; bases with no gene match: 11. The CDR3 contains 17 residues. Germline loops: CDR1 SGHRS, CDR2 YFSETQ. CDR3 in DNA: TGCGCCAGCACGGATCTGGGACAGGGGGCCCGGAATTCACCCCTCCACTTT. Its protein product is CASTDLGQGARNSPLHF.

The chain combines TRBV7-9 with TRBJ2-1, with D maybe TRBD2 (5 bases). CDR1 is SEHNR, CDR2 FQNEAQ, per germline (reference sequence). CDR3 length: 12 residues. V was trimmed by 3 bases and J by 10 bases, leaving 10 bases between them. CDR3 in DNA: TGTGCCAGCAGCTTGGCGGGCGGCGAGCAGTTCTTC. This gives the protein CASSLAGGEQFF.

This rearrangement joins TRBV7-8 to TRBJ2-3, with D unresolved. V was cut by 2 bases and J by 1 base, with 4 bases left in between. This CDR3 has 13 residues. Looked up from germline, CDR1 is SGHVS and CDR2 is FQNEAQ. Here the CDR3 reads CASSLQGTDTQYF. DNA for the CDR3: TGTGCCAGCAGCTTACAGGGCACAGATACGCAGTATTTT.

The chain is built from TRBV12-3 or TRBV12-4 and TRBJ2-7; 9 bases are a match to TRBD1. J lost 2 bases, V lost 8 bases, and 4 bases had no gene match. The CDR3 has 13 residues. The CDR3 loop reads CASLWTGAYEQYF. As DNA, the CDR3 is TGTGCCAGCCTTTGGACAGGGGCCTACGAGCAGTACTTC.

The genes are TRBV7-9 and TRBJ2-5; D not certain. Trimming left V 1 base short and J 1 base short, with 7 bases between. Germline lookup yields CDR1 SEHNR and CDR2 FQNEAQ (reference sequence). The CDR3 runs 14 residues. CDR3 in amino acids: CASSLDSLQETQYF. CDR3 nucleotides: TGTGCCAGCAGCTTAGACAGCCTCCAAGAGACCCAGTACTTC.

The gene calls are TRBV15 and TRBJ1-1; D ambiguous. Trimming took 0 bases from V and 11 from J, leaving 19 bases between them. Germline CDR1 LNHNV, CDR2 YYDKDF (reference sequence). The CDR3 is made up of 15 amino acids. In DNA, the CDR3 is TGTGCCACCAGCAGAGATATCTTCCGGGAGCTCGGTGCTTTCTTT. Amino acid sequence: CATSRDIFRELGAFF.

This clonotype is classed as medium-sized. This chain joins TRBV29-1 and TRBJ2-7, with D perhaps matching TRBD2 (5 bases). Germline CDR1 is SQVTM and CDR2 is ANQGSEA. This CDR3 contains 14 residues. V lost 4 bases and J lost 2, with 15 bases in between. The CDR3 DNA follows: TGCAGCGTTGTTACGGAGGACGATCCCTACGAGCAGTACTTC. Protein: CSVVTEDDPYEQYF.

J is TRBJ2-3 and V is TRBV28, with TRBD1 identical over 10 bases. Germline CDR1 MDHEN, CDR2 SYDVKM. Losses at the gene ends were 6 bases for V and 7 bases for J; bases not matched to a gene: 13. The CDR3 is 16 residues long. DNA for the CDR3: TGTGCCAGCAGGGCCCCCGGGACAGGGGTCGGGCATACGCAGTATTTT. Translated, it gives CASRAPGTGVGHTQYF.

Sample share makes this clonotype medium-sized. The chain couples TRBV5-4 to TRBJ1-5; no clear D. Germline assignment: CDR1 SGHNT and CDR2 YYREEE (reference sequence). The germline V and J ends were trimmed by 4 bases and 2 bases, with 19 bases remaining between them. This CDR3 spans 17 amino acids. This CDR3 reads CASSHQFAKGGNQPQHF. DNA of the CDR3: TGTGCCAGCAGCCACCAGTTTGCCAAGGGAGGCAATCAGCCCCAGCATTTT. The whole variable domain, filled in from reference TRBV5-4 and TRBJ1-5, reads ETGVTQSPTHLIKTRGQQVTLRCSSQSGHNTVSWYQQALGQGPQFIFQYYREEENGRGNFPPRFSGLQFPNYSSELNVNALELDDSALYLCASSHQFAKGGNQPQHFGDGTRLSIL.

In its sample, this clonotype is large. V usage is TRBV4-1 and J usage is TRBJ2-3; TRBD2 matches 8 bases. The V gene's germline CDR1 is MGHRA and CDR2 YSYEKL. The CDR3 is 16 amino acids. Losses at the gene ends were 6 bases for V and 5 bases for J; bases not matched to a gene: 13. CDR3 in DNA: TGCGCCAGCAGAATTATGGGCGGGGGGCCGGAAGATACGCAGTATTTT. Its translation is CASRIMGGGPEDTQYF.

This clonotype is medium-sized (0.01 to 0.1%). The rearrangement uses TRBV3-1 and TRBJ2-5, with a tentative D call TRBD1 (6 bases). V was clipped by 4 bases and J by 2 bases, with 14 bases between them. The germline gives CDR1 LGHDT, CDR2 YNNKEL (reference sequence). CDR3 length equals 15 residues. The CDR3 protein is CASSLPGQGQETQYF. The CDR3 DNA is TGTGCCAGCAGCCTCCCGGGGCAGGGGCAAGAGACCCAGTACTTC.

The V and J genes are TRBV7-2 and TRBJ1-2, with 7 bases matching TRBD1. The CDR3 spans 14 residues. Germline lookup yields CDR1 SGHTA and CDR2 FQGNSA. V was pared by 5 bases and J by 8 bases, with 11 bases of the junction left unmatched. CDR3 DNA sequence: TGTGCCAGCAGCCCCGGGACAGATGGGGGCGGCTACACCTTC. Encoded protein: CASSPGTDGGGYTF. Drawing the rest from reference TRBV7-2 and TRBJ1-2, the complete variable domain is GAGVSQSPSNKVTEKGKDVELRCDPISGHTALYWYRQSLGQGLEFLIYFQGNSAPDKSGLPSDRFSAERTGGSVSTLTIQRTQQEDSAVYLCASSPGTDGGGYTFGSGTRLTVV.

This clonotype is labeled large. V is TRBV29-1 and J is TRBJ1-1; no clear D. The CDR3 runs 13 residues. Germline V gene lookup returns CDR1 SQVTM and CDR2 ANQGSEA. V was cut by 4 bases and J by 1 base, with 10 bases left in between. The CDR3 sequence is CSVVARRNTEAFF. The CDR3 coding sequence is TGCAGCGTTGTAGCCCGACGGAACACTGAAGCTTTCTTT.

The J gene is TRBJ1-5, the V gene TRBV5-5; 9 bases align to TRBD1. Germline CDR1 is SGHKS and CDR2 is YYEKEE (reference sequence). The CDR3 length is 16 residues. J gave up 3 bases and V 3 bases, and 7 bases lay outside the gene matches. The CDR3 DNA reads as TGTGCCAGCAGCTCCGTGAGGACAGGGGCCAATCAGCCCCAGCATTTT. Its protein product is CASSSVRTGANQPQHF.